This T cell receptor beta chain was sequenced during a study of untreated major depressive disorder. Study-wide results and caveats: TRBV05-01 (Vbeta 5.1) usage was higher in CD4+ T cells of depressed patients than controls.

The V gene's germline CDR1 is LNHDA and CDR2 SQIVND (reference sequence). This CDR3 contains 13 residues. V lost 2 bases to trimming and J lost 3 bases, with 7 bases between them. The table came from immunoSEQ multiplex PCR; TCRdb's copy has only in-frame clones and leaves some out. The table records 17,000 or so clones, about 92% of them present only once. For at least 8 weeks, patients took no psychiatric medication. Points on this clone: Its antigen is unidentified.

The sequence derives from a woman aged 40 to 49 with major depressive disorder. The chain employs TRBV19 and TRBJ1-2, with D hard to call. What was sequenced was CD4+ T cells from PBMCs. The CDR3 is CASSIYGDYGYTF. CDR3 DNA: TGTGCCAGTAGTATATATGGAGACTATGGCTACACCTTC.